Each of the 30 T cell receptor beta chains below was sequenced from the same sample in a study of Tregs in tolerant kidney transplant recipients. The data were produced by immunoSEQ multiplex PCR, yet TCRdb's version contains in-frame clones alone and is incomplete. The table lists tens of thousands of clones, with about 0.82% in the top ten. The material sequenced was CD4+ T cells from blood, taken before the transplant. These receptor sequences come from a human donor who received a combined kidney and bone marrow transplant.

Details on this clone: The read falls 3 residues short of the CDR3 end, and the missing part is taken from the germline J gene. The V call is TRBV5-1, the J call TRBJ1-1; D might be TRBD1 (6 bases). Germline lookup yields CDR1 SGHRS and CDR2 YFSETQ. V was shortened by 4 bases and J by 1 base, with 11 bases between the two germline ends. The CDR3 contains 14 residues. The covered CDR3 bases are TGCGCCAGCAGCGGGGGCCCCACGAACACTGAA. It translates to CASSGGPTNTE. The CDR3, in full, reads CASSGGPTNTEAFF.

A remark on this clone: The CDR3 is cut off 3 residues early in the read; its end comes from the germline J gene. This chain connects TRBV11-3 to TRBJ2-3; D remains ambiguous. The CDR3 extends over 13 amino acids. The V end lost 3 bases, the J end lost 2 bases, and 6 bases lay between the germline ends. The germline gives CDR1 SGHNT, CDR2 YENEEA. The part of the CDR3 DNA that was read is TGTGCCAGCAGCTTTGGCCCCACAGATACG. Protein sequence: CASSFGPTDT. The whole CDR3 region reads CASSFGPTDTQYF.

Comment on this clone: The CDR3 end falls 3 residues outside the read, so it is completed with the germline J gene. The V and J genes are TRBV20-1 and TRBJ1-1, with 8 bases lining up with TRBD1. Germline CDR1 DFQATT, CDR2 SNEGSKA (reference sequence). V gave up 7 bases and J gave up 2 bases; unmatched junction bases: 9. This CDR3 region has 14 residues. The CDR3 spells CSVPPRGQNTEAFF. CDR3 DNA, as far as it was read: TGCAGTGTCCCGCCCAGGGGGCAAAACACTGAA.

Comment on this clone: From the germline J gene comes the end of the CDR3, since the read stops 3 residues before it. The chain combines TRBV7-6 with TRBJ1-3; no clear D. This CDR3 is 13 amino acids long. V lost 8 bases, J lost 0 bases, and 8 bases lay in between. The germline gives CDR1 SGHVS, CDR2 FNYEAQ. CDR3 DNA, as far as it was read: TGTGCCAGCGGTCTAAGCTCTGGAAACACC. Its protein is CASGLSSGNT. The full CDR3 reads CASGLSSGNTIYF.

Remarks on this clone: The read halts 3 residues ahead of the CDR3 end, with the missing end drawn from the germline J gene. The rearrangement joins TRBV30 to TRBJ1-2; D might be TRBD1 (5 bases). V lost 0 bases and J 7 bases, leaving 21 bases between the germline ends. CDR3 length equals 16 residues. The germline gives CDR1 GTSNPN, CDR2 SVGIG (reference sequence). CDR3 DNA, as far as it was read: TGTGCCTGGAGTGTACGTGGAGGGGCACGCATCGGTGGC. The encoded protein is CAWSVRGGARIGG. The complete CDR3 protein is CAWSVRGGARIGGYTF.

Points on this clone: The sequenced fragment ends 3 residues before the CDR3 boundary, so the rest is inferred from the germline J gene. The gene calls are TRBV30 and TRBJ2-3, with D unclear. The germline V and J ends were trimmed by 0 bases and 0 bases, with 10 bases remaining between them. Looked up from germline, CDR1 is GTSNPN and CDR2 is SVGIG (reference sequence). The CDR3 extends over 15 amino acids. Incomplete CDR3 DNA: TGTGCCTGGAGTGTACTGGCGGCTAGCACAGATACG. It is translated as CAWSVLAASTDT. The entire CDR3 sequence reads CAWSVLAASTDTQYF. The whole variable domain, filled in from reference TRBV30 and TRBJ2-3, reads SQTIHQWPATLVQPVGSPLSLECTVEGTSNPNLYWYRQAAGRGLQLLFYSVGIGQISSEVPQNLSASRPQDRQFILSSKKLLLSDSGFYLCAWSVLAASTDTQYFGPGTRLTVL.

With regard to this clone: The sequence runs out 3 residues before the end of the CDR3; the remainder is reconstructed from the germline J gene. J is TRBJ1-1 and V is TRBV6-2 or TRBV6-3; D perhaps matches TRBD1 (6 bases). Germline CDR1 reads MNHEY; CDR2 reads SVGEGT. V was cut by 6 bases and J by 1 base, with 12 bases left in between. The CDR3 has 14 residues. Partial CDR3 DNA: TGTGCCAGCAGAGGTGGGACAACGAACACTGAA. Amino acid sequence: CASRGGTTNTE. The complete CDR3 sequence is CASRGGTTNTEAFF.

In the case of this clone: The read comes to an end 3 residues before the CDR3 does, leaving the germline J gene to fill in the end. The rearrangement joins TRBV5-8 to TRBJ1-2; 10 bases fit TRBD1. The CDR3 totals 14 residues. Looked up from germline, CDR1 is SGHTS and CDR2 is YDEGEE. With 2 bases clipped from V and 6 bases from J, the junction kept 4 bases outside the gene matches. The sequenced part of the CDR3 DNA is TGTGCCAGCAGCTTTGGACAGGGGGGTCATGGC. This codes for CASSFGQGGHG. The whole CDR3 reads CASSFGQGGHGYTF. Looking up the rest from reference TRBV5-8 and TRBJ1-2 gives the full variable domain: EAGVTQSPTHLIKTRGQQATLRCSPISGHTSVYWYQQALGLGLQFLLWYDEGEERNRGNFPPRFSGRQFPNYSSELNVNALELEDSALYLCASSFGQGGHGYTFGSGTRLTVV.

Regarding this clone: The CDR3 end lies 3 residues beyond the end of the read and is filled in from the germline J gene. The chain combines TRBV2 with TRBJ2-7; D is perhaps TRBD1 (6 bases). Per germline, CDR1 SNHLY and CDR2 FYNNEI. The V and J ends lost 8 bases and 2 bases respectively, with 13 bases between them. This CDR3 is 13 amino acids long. The CDR3 DNA, read in part, is TGTGCCAGCTGGGGGCGGTTGACCTACGAG. Encoded protein: CASWGRLTYE. The CDR3 reads in full as CASWGRLTYEQYF.

A word on this clone: The CDR3 goes on 3 residues after the read ends, and that part is filled in from the germline J gene. The V and J genes are TRBV19 and TRBJ1-3; 7 nucleotides agree with TRBD1. Germline loops: CDR1 LNHDA, CDR2 SQIVND (reference sequence). The CDR3 is made up of 13 amino acids. V was clipped by 9 bases and J by 4 bases; unmatched bases: 6. The CDR3 here is CASNRDRGNTIYF. CDR3 bases read: TGTGCCAGCAACCGGGACAGAGGAAACACC.

As concerns this clone: The sequence runs out 3 residues before the end of the CDR3; the remainder is reconstructed from the germline J gene. V gene TRBV7-2 combines with J gene TRBJ1-5; 10 nucleotides match TRBD1. CDR3 length equals 15 residues. V lost 3 bases, J lost 2 bases, and 1 base stayed unmatched. Germline CDR1 reads SGHTA; CDR2 reads FQGNSA. The CDR3 loop reads CASSFGTGGNQPQHF. The CDR3 bases that were read are TGTGCCAGCAGCTTTGGGACAGGGGGCAATCAGCCC.

This CDR3 reads CASSFSGQGNSPLHF. The part of the CDR3 DNA that was read is TGCGCCAGCAGCTTTAGTGGACAGGGCAATTCACCC. The chain links TRBV5-1 to TRBJ1-6, with TRBD1 matching 8 bases. The read halts 3 residues ahead of the CDR3 end, with the missing end drawn from the germline J gene. J gave up 7 bases and V 2 bases, and 5 bases lay outside the gene matches. CDR1 is SGHRS and CDR2 is YFSETQ in the germline V gene. The CDR3 contains 15 residues.

Comment on this clone: The read halts 3 residues ahead of the CDR3 end, with the missing end drawn from the germline J gene. This rearrangement joins TRBV2 to TRBJ1-2; maybe TRBD1 (6 bases). Trimming shortened V by 4 bases and J by 1 base, and 19 bases separated the two germline ends. This CDR3 comprises 17 residues. Germline V gene data show CDR1 as SNHLY and CDR2 as FYNNEI. The CDR3 loop is CASSVPSNRAFNYGYTF. The CDR3 DNA, read in part, is TGTGCCAGCAGTGTCCCATCCAACAGGGCCTTTAACTATGGC.

About this clone itself: The read finishes 3 residues shy of the CDR3 end, and the germline J gene is used to complete it. The genes are TRBV19 and TRBJ1-6, with D unclear. Germline CDR1 is LNHDA and CDR2 is SQIVND (reference sequence). V lost 5 bases, J lost 0 bases, and 8 bases lay in between. CDR3 size: 15 residues. The covered CDR3 bases are TGTGCCAGTAGTCTCGGTAGCTCCTATAATTCACCC. Translating it yields CASSLGSSYNSP. In full, the CDR3 reads CASSLGSSYNSPLHF. The full variable domain, rest sourced from reference TRBV19 and TRBJ1-6, is DGGITQSPKYLFRKEGQNVTLSCEQNLNHDAMYWYRQDPGQGLRLIYYSQIVNDFQKGDIAEGYSVSREKKESFPLTVTSAQKNPTAFYLCASSLGSSYNSPLHFGNGTRLTVT.

About this clone itself: The CDR3 end is not reached by the read, which stops 3 residues before it; the germline J gene fills it in. The chain uses TRBV12-3 or TRBV12-4 and TRBJ2-2, with D possibly being TRBD2 (5 bases). CDR3 size: 15 residues. The ends were cut back, 0 bases at V and 5 bases at J, with 10 bases in the middle. CDR3 residues: CASSLALGDTGELFF. Incomplete CDR3 DNA: TGTGCCAGCAGTTTAGCGCTCGGGGATACCGGGGAG.

To note about this clone: With the read ending 3 residues before the CDR3 end, the germline J gene is used to fill in that end. The V gene is TRBV19, the J gene TRBJ2-7, with 7 bases that match TRBD1. The CDR3 loop spans 15 amino acids. CDR1 and CDR2 (germline): LNHDA, SQIVND (reference sequence). V trimming: 5 bases; J trimming: 5 bases; junction bases outside the gene matches: 12. The CDR3: CASSPRGVQGHEQYF. The CDR3 DNA, read in part, is TGTGCCAGTAGTCCGAGGGGCGTACAGGGGCACGAG.

To note about this clone: The CDR3 is cut off 3 residues early in the read; its end comes from the germline J gene. The genes are TRBV19 and TRBJ1-1; 8 nucleotides align to TRBD1. The CDR3 covers 15 residues. From germline, CDR1 is LNHDA and CDR2 SQIVND (reference sequence). After removal of 2 bases from V and 5 bases from J, the junction contained 7 bases not matched to a gene. The DNA read from the CDR3 is TGTGCCAGTAGTATAAGACAGGGGACGAGAACTGAA. It translates to CASSIRQGTRTE. The whole CDR3 reads CASSIRQGTRTEAFF.

Points on this clone: The read falls 3 residues short of the CDR3 end, and the missing part is taken from the germline J gene. This chain uses TRBV19 with TRBJ2-5; maybe TRBD1 (6 bases). Between the trimmed V and J ends, which lost 4 bases and 2 bases, there was a span of 17 bases. The CDR3 loop spans 16 amino acids. Germline values: CDR1 LNHDA, CDR2 SQIVND (reference sequence). The CDR3 protein is CASSRDGQRGQETQYF. The sequenced CDR3 bases are TGTGCCAGTAGTAGGGATGGACAGAGGGGACAAGAGACC.

Comment on this clone: The read falls 3 residues short of the CDR3 end, and the missing part is taken from the germline J gene. This chain uses TRBV2 with TRBJ2-7; D unclear. V was clipped by 4 bases and J by 2 bases, with 6 bases between them. Germline V lookup: CDR1 SNHLY, CDR2 FYNNEI. This CDR3 comprises 12 residues. The CDR3 sequence: CASSGQAYEQYF. The covered CDR3 bases are TGTGCCAGCAGTGGTCAGGCCTACGAG. Combining the CDR3 with reference TRBV2 and TRBJ2-7 gives the whole variable domain EPEVTQTPSHQVTQMGQEVILRCVPISNHLYFYWYRQILGQKVEFLVSFYNNEISEKSEIFDDQFSVERPDGSNFTLKIRSTKLEDSAMYFCASSGQAYEQYFGPGTRLTVT.

Partial CDR3 DNA: TGTGCCAGCAGCTCCCGGGGAGAAGAGACC. Protein: CASSSRGEET. The complete CDR3 sequence is CASSSRGEETQYF. The chain carries TRBV7-9 and TRBJ2-5, with a possible D match to TRBD2 (5 bases). The sequenced fragment ends 3 residues before the CDR3 boundary, so the rest is inferred from the germline J gene. Looked up from germline, CDR1 is SEHNR and CDR2 is FQNEAQ (reference sequence). CDR3 length: 13 amino acids. Between the trimmed V and J ends, which lost 4 bases and 3 bases, there was a span of 9 bases.

For this clone: The sequence runs out 3 residues before the end of the CDR3; the remainder is reconstructed from the germline J gene. V gene TRBV20-1 combines with J gene TRBJ2-7; D is undetermined. V was shortened by 5 bases and J by 0 bases, with 14 bases between the two germline ends. The CDR3 runs to 14 residues. In germline, CDR1 is DFQATT, CDR2 SNEGSKA (reference sequence). The covered CDR3 bases are TGCAGTGCTCCTTCGACACAGAGCTCCTACGAG. Amino acids: CSAPSTQSSYE. The complete CDR3 protein is CSAPSTQSSYEQYF.

For this clone: The CDR3 extends 3 residues past the end of the read, so its final part is completed from the germline J gene. The chain couples TRBV14 to TRBJ2-3, with a possible D match to TRBD2 (6 bases). This CDR3 is 16 amino acids long. Trimming pared 3 bases from V and 0 bases from J, leaving 13 bases between. The germline V gene encodes CDR1 SGHDN and CDR2 FVKESK. CDR3: CASSQATGTSTDTQYF. The sequenced CDR3 bases are TGTGCCAGCAGCCAGGCAACCGGGACTAGCACAGATACG.

Comment on this clone: The sequence runs out 3 residues before the end of the CDR3; the remainder is reconstructed from the germline J gene. The V gene is TRBV18, the J gene TRBJ2-5, with D possibly matching TRBD1 (5 bases). Trimming shortened V by 3 bases and J by 1 base, and 9 bases separated the two germline ends. The CDR3 has 14 amino acids. Germline CDR1 KGHSH, CDR2 LQKENI. CDR3 DNA, as far as it was read: TGTGCCAGCTCACCGACAGTGACCCAAGAGACC. This codes for CASSPTVTQET. The entire CDR3 reads CASSPTVTQETQYF.

Notes on this clone: Read data end 3 residues before the CDR3 end; the end is taken from the germline J gene. The chain is built from TRBV18 and TRBJ2-5; 10 positions match TRBD1. The CDR3 has 14 amino acids. Germline CDR1 and CDR2: KGHSH and LQKENI. The V and J ends lost 3 bases and 3 bases, in that order; junction bases with no gene match: 1. CDR3 loop: CASSPGTGEETQYF. The covered CDR3 bases are TGTGCCAGCTCACCCGGGACAGGGGAAGAGACC.

For this clone: The read ends 3 residues before the CDR3 terminus; that terminus is restored from the germline J gene. This chain uses TRBV6-2 or TRBV6-3 with TRBJ1-4; D not certain. CDR1 and CDR2 (germline): MNHEY, SVGEGT. With 2 bases removed from V and 8 bases from J, the gap between germline ends came to 15 bases. The CDR3 covers 15 residues. The CDR3 here is CASSYEGFKKEKLFF. The CDR3 bases that were read are TGTGCCAGCAGTTACGAGGGCTTCAAAAAGGAAAAA.

Comment on this clone: The CDR3 extends 3 residues past the end of the read, so its final part is completed from the germline J gene. The rearrangement links TRBV23-1 to TRBJ2-7, with 9 positions matching TRBD1. TRBV23-1 is labeled an ORF, and its function is uncertain. After removal of 2 bases from V and 4 bases from J, the junction contained 6 bases not matched to a gene. The CDR3 length is 15 residues. The sequenced part of the CDR3 DNA is TGCGCCAGCAGTCAACGGGGACAGGGAATTTACGAG. Protein sequence: CASSQRGQGIYE. The CDR3 as a whole reads CASSQRGQGIYEQYF.

For this clone: Coverage ceases 3 residues before the CDR3 finishes, and the germline J gene fills in the end. The chain carries TRBV18 and TRBJ2-3; 10 nucleotides align to TRBD2. After removal of 2 bases from V and 3 bases from J, the junction contained 5 bases not matched to a gene. Germline V gene sequence: CDR1 KGHSH, CDR2 LQKENI. CDR3 length equals 16 residues. The part of the CDR3 DNA that was read is TGTGCCAGCTCACCAGTCCTAGCGGGAGTTACAGATACG. As protein: CASSPVLAGVTDT. The whole CDR3 protein is CASSPVLAGVTDTQYF. Variable domain in full (rest from reference TRBV18 and TRBJ2-3): NAGVMQNPRHLVRRRGQEARLRCSPMKGHSHVYWYRQLPEEGLKFMVYLQKENIIDESGMPKERFSAEFPKEGPSILRIQQVVRGDSAAYFCASSPVLAGVTDTQYFGPGTRLTVL.

Turning to this clone: The read halts 3 residues ahead of the CDR3 end, with the missing end drawn from the germline J gene. The rearrangement uses TRBV6-4 and TRBJ2-3, with 8 positions matching TRBD2. Unmatched junction bases numbered 3, after V lost 6 bases and J lost 4 bases. Germline V gene sequence: CDR1 MRHNA, CDR2 SNTAGT. The CDR3 runs 13 residues. Here the CDR3 reads CASRAGEADTQYF. Incomplete CDR3 DNA: TGTGCCAGCAGAGCGGGAGAAGCAGATACG.

As concerns this clone: The CDR3 end falls 3 residues outside the read, so it is completed with the germline J gene. This sequence joins TRBV5-6 and TRBJ2-1; TRBD1 is a possible D gene (6 bases). With 1 base removed from V and 6 bases from J, the gap between germline ends came to 11 bases. CDR3 length: 14 residues. Germline V gives CDR1 SGHDT, CDR2 YYEEEE. Partial CDR3 DNA: TGTGCCAGCAGCTTGCAGGGGCGATGCAATGAG. Its translation is CASSLQGRCNE. The full CDR3 reads CASSLQGRCNEQFF.

Note on this clone: The missing CDR3 end, 3 residues past where the read stops, is filled in from the germline J gene. This chain links TRBV7-7 with TRBJ2-7, with D perhaps matching TRBD2 (5 bases). Germline V CDR1 and CDR2: SSHAT, FNYEAQ (reference sequence). The CDR3 length is 17 residues. The covered CDR3 bases are TGTGACCACCGACATCCCGGCCGGCTAGCCGACTACTACGAG. It encodes CDHRHPGRLADYYE. In full, the CDR3 reads CDHRHPGRLADYYEQYF.